These T cell receptor gamma chains were read from a single sample in a study of Vδ1+ human thymocytes. With CATT, TCRdb re-called clones from the multiplex PCR reads. The top ten hold under 2.5% of the sample, which has tens of thousands of gamma-chain clones, roughly 13% seen once. The specimen sequenced was Vdelta1+ gamma-delta thymocytes from the thymus. The receptors derive from a child younger than two who had congenital heart surgery. Both conserved end residues are part of each CDR3. The size field is filled for only some rows; it gives once, few, many or a size class.

abundance,j_gene,v_gene,CDR3aa
few,TRGJ1/TRGJ2,TRGV8,CATWDSPRAKLF
NA,TRGJ1/TRGJ2,TRGV4,CATWNSEKLF
few,TRGJ1/TRGJ2,TRGV9,CALWELLGYYKKLF
NA,TRGJ1/TRGJ2,TRGV8,CATWRHYKKLF
few,TRGJ1/TRGJ2,TRGV2,CATWDARGYKKLF
NA,TRGJ1/TRGJ2,TRGV2,CATWTGDYYKKLF
few,TRGJ1/TRGJ2,TRGV8,CATWDRDKKLF
NA,TRGJ1/TRGJ2,TRGV5,CATWDRPPYLNYYKKLF
few,TRGJ1/TRGJ2,TRGV8,CATWVKNYYKKLF
few,TRGJ1/TRGJ2,TRGV5,CATWDRVPNYYKKLF
few,TRGJ1/TRGJ2,TRGV9,CALWEVRNLPPNYYKKLF
NA,TRGJ1/TRGJ2,TRGV4,CATWNGRYKKLF
NA,TRGJP2,TRGV5,CATWDKVGSDWIKTF
NA,TRGJ1/TRGJ2,TRGV5,CATWDRPHYYKKLF
few,TRGJ1/TRGJ2,TRGV5,CATWAKGYKKLF
few,TRGJ1/TRGJ2,TRGV5,CATWDRQRYKKLF
NA,TRGJ1/TRGJ2,TRGV3,CATWGFRDKKLF
NA,TRGJ1/TRGJ2,TRGV4,CATWNGPGSYYKKLF
few,TRGJ1/TRGJ2,TRGV5,CATWDTTEHYYKKLF
few,TRGJ1/TRGJ2,TRGV2,CATWCDKKLF
NA,TRGJ1/TRGJ2,TRGV2,CATWDRLYYKKLF
few,TRGJ1/TRGJ2,TRGV9,CALWDEDYYKKLF
NA,TRGJP2,TRGV8,CATWERSDWIKTF
NA,TRGJ1/TRGJ2,TRGV8,CATWDRGLNYYKKLF
medium-sized,TRGJ1/TRGJ2,TRGV9,CALWESYKKLF
few,TRGJP2,TRGV4,CATWTDGDWIKTF
NA,TRGJ1/TRGJ2,TRGV2,CATWDGPSWKLF
NA,TRGJ1/TRGJ2,TRGV9,CALWEGPEKLF
NA,TRGJ1/TRGJ2,TRGV9,CALWGLGKLF
few,TRGJ1/TRGJ2,TRGV2,CATWDGRNKKLF
NA,TRGJ1/TRGJ2,TRGV3,CATWDRPCKKLF
few,TRGJ1/TRGJ2,TRGV3,CATWDRPNKKLF
NA,TRGJ1/TRGJ2,TRGV3,CATWVPLRVEKLF
NA,TRGJ1/TRGJ2,TRGV4,CATWDGPGSVKLF
NA,TRGJ1/TRGJ2,TRGV5,CATWDRLDADKKLF
NA,TRGJ1/TRGJ2,TRGV5,CATWDRNHYYKKLF
NA,TRGJ1/TRGJ2,TRGV3,CATWDQARYKKLF
NA,TRGJ1/TRGJ2,TRGV2,CATWDGRAQDFYYKKLF
NA,TRGJ1/TRGJ2,TRGV9,CALWGVGYKKLF
NA,TRGJ1/TRGJ2,TRGV4,CATWDCSNYYKKLF
few,TRGJP1,TRGV4,CARYTTGWFKIF
few,TRGJP2,TRGV9,CALWEVRGSSDWIKTF
few,TRGJ1/TRGJ2,TRGV9,CALWEVMEKLF
NA,TRGJ1/TRGJ2,TRGV2,CATWDGRVKLF
NA,TRGJ1/TRGJ2,TRGV5,CATWDRPGALHKKLF
NA,TRGJP2,TRGV3,CATWDNRVLENWIKTF